The T cell receptor beta chain described here comes from a study of shared clonotypes between healthy human individuals. General study results and limits: Large depth notwithstanding, sorted-subset sequencing proved incomplete by rarefaction.

The junction had 9 bases not matched to a gene; V was cut back by 0 bases and J by 3 bases. CDR1 SGHKS and CDR2 YYEKEE come from the germline V gene (reference sequence). This CDR3 has 17 amino acids. In regard to this clone: Its target is not known.

The method was immunoSEQ multiplex PCR; TCRdb's version includes in-frame clones alone and lacks a portion of them. The data hold a few million clones, with roughly 90% observed a single time. The chain is built from TRBV5-5 and TRBJ2-7; 10 bases fit TRBD2. Sequenced: naive CD4+ T cells from PBMCs. Subset of the sample: CD45RA+ positively selected. This clonotype was obtained from a young man in good health. Some clones in this sample may be carry-over from other donors' samples. CDR3 loop: CASSLVSSGSLIYEQYF. The CDR3 DNA reads TGTGCCAGCAGCTTGGTCTCTAGCGGGAGCCTAATCTACGAGCAGTACTTC.